This TCR beta chain was obtained from a study of OX40 agonist ivuxolimab in advanced cancers. Study-wide results and limits: The study found among the lowest clonal expansion in partial responders at 0.1-3.0 mg/kg.

CDR1 is SNHLY, CDR2 FYNNEI, per germline. The CDR3 is 13 residues long. Trimming removed 6 bases at V and 1 base at J, with 9 bases between. With regard to this clone: Its antigen is not identified.

Profiling relied on immunoSEQ multiplex PCR, and the TCRdb table lists in-frame clones only, not all of them. The sample yields 65,000 to 90,000 clones, approximately 86% seen once. The receptor comes from an adult with an advanced solid tumor such as melanoma, head and neck, liver or kidney cancer. The material was CD4+ or CD8+ T cells sorted from blood, obtained in a trial of the OX40 agonist ivuxolimab. V and J are TRBV2 and TRBJ2-5; D is ambiguous. The DNA for the CDR3 is TGTGCCAGCAGGATAGAGCCCCAAGAGACCCAGTACTTC. The encoded protein is CASRIEPQETQYF.